This TCR beta chain is from a study of blood T cell repertoires in COVID-19. Across the whole study: Acute and convalescent COVID-19 samples came from the United States, Italy and Spain. The analysed material was cDNA or gDNA that came from T cells, B-cell-depleted T cells, or PBMCs.

The data were produced by immunoSEQ multiplex PCR, yet TCRdb's version contains in-frame clones alone and is incomplete. The sample has approximately 50,000 clones; 80% to 90% are singletons. This TCR derives from a man between 45 and 60 years old with acute or convalescent COVID-19. Sequenced input: peripheral blood.

The CDR3 reads CASERAGNSPLHF. The CDR3 DNA reads TGTGCCAGCGAGAGAGCAGGGAATTCACCCCTCCACTTT. This rearrangement joins TRBV19 to TRBJ1-6; D is possibly TRBD1 (5 bases). The CDR3 is 13 amino acids. Germline V gives CDR1 LNHDA, CDR2 SQIVND (reference sequence). The V gene lost 9 bases and the J gene lost 7 bases, with 13 bases spanning the gap.